This T cell receptor beta chain was retrieved from a study of cytomegalovirus exposure and HLA in healthy donors. Notes on the study in general: Earlier results showed most TCR beta V segments being productive about 90% or about 30% of the time. The authors assumed roughly uniform sequencing depth across donors for presence/absence analyses.

PCR was performed using 60 Vbeta and 13 Jbeta primers. The repertoire was sequenced with immunoSEQ multiplex PCR; TCRdb's copy has only in-frame clones and lacks some. Of around 120,000 clones in the sample, 70% to 75% were seen once. With respect to this clone: Its antigen remains unidentified.

V was trimmed by 6 bases and J by 0 bases, leaving 6 bases between them. From germline, CDR1 is SGHTA and CDR2 FQGNSA. The CDR3 is 13 residues long. V usage is TRBV7-2 and J usage is TRBJ1-3, with no clear D. This TCR was recovered from a young woman in good health and CMV-seronegative. The sequencing sample was made of PBMCs. The CDR3 loop reads CASRFFSGNTIYF. Here the CDR3 DNA reads TGTGCCAGCAGGTTCTTCTCTGGAAACACCATATATTTT.